Relative to its sample, the clone carrying this TCR gamma chain is medium-sized (0.01 to 0.1%). Its specificity is not known. TCRdb re-called clones from the multiplex PCR reads using CATT. In the table there are 1,000 to 1,500 gamma-chain clones, 8.5% to 10% of which are singletons. These data originate in a study of gamma delta lymphoproliferative disorders and STAT genes. As for the study in general: Tgammadelta LGLL patients sequenced included symptomatic and indolent cases. Study results and limitations: Nearly all major patient gamma and delta clonotypes were public. Delta repertoires did not separate groups, but patient gamma repertoires clustered apart.

The trim removed 7 bases at V and 4 bases at J, leaving 7 bases unmatched. Germline V lookup: CDR1 VENAVY, CDR2 YDSYNSRV. The CDR3 has 12 amino acids. PBMCs from patients and controls supplied the genomic DNA for sequencing. Under 2017 WHO criteria, patients were classed as T-LGLL or HSTCL. The chain couples TRGV8 to TRGJ1 or TRGJ2. The sequencing sample was made of blood. This clonotype originated in a human donor with gamma-delta T-cell large granular lymphocyte leukemia. DNA for the CDR3: TGTGCCACCTGCCACGGATATTATAAGAAACTCTTT. It translates to CATCHGYYKKLF.